The rows below give T cell receptor beta chains drawn from one sample of a study of OX40 agonist ivuxolimab in advanced cancers. Clones were sequenced by immunoSEQ multiplex PCR, and TCRdb holds only the in-frame ones, with some missing. The table shows 55,000 to 75,000 clones, with 65% to 90% occurring only once. This sample comprised CD4+ or CD8+ T cells sorted from blood, obtained in a trial of the OX40 agonist ivuxolimab. The receptors shown here come from an adult with an advanced solid tumor such as melanoma, head and neck, liver or kidney cancer. CDR3s leave out the opening cysteine and the closing phenylalanine or tryptophan. Each record gives: CDR3 protein, J gene, V gene.

CDR3 protein: ASSKWRDFYNEQF; J gene: TRBJ2-1; V gene: TRBV28
CDR3 protein: ASSLTGSNEKLF; J gene: TRBJ1-4; V gene: TRBV7-2
CDR3 protein: ASSQDRGAGITDTQY; J gene: TRBJ2-3; V gene: TRBV14
CDR3 protein: ASSVQGGNTEAF; J gene: TRBJ1-1; V gene: TRBV2
CDR3 protein: AWTPIGTVQETQY; J gene: TRBJ2-5; V gene: TRBV30
CDR3 protein: AWSLGGAYSPLH; J gene: TRBJ1-6; V gene: TRBV30
CDR3 protein: ASSSPYKLAGDTDTQY; J gene: TRBJ2-3; V gene: TRBV28
CDR3 protein: ASSTGGTGASNEKLF; J gene: TRBJ1-4; V gene: TRBV7-9
CDR3 protein: ASSGGRGVSQETQY; J gene: TRBJ2-5; V gene: TRBV6-1
CDR3 protein: ASSLAGAGNHEAF; J gene: TRBJ1-1; V gene: TRBV5-4
CDR3 protein: ASSGTSGAYNEQF; J gene: TRBJ2-1; V gene: TRBV9
CDR3 protein: ASSRRYLEGEQF; J gene: TRBJ2-1; V gene: TRBV9
CDR3 protein: ASSPPGQRQETQY; J gene: TRBJ2-5; V gene: TRBV4-1
CDR3 protein: ASSFGLAGPSEQF; J gene: TRBJ2-1; V gene: TRBV6-5
CDR3 protein: ANLRGVPEQY; J gene: TRBJ2-7; V gene: TRBV19
CDR3 protein: AWGDGSNEKLF; J gene: TRBJ1-4; V gene: TRBV30
CDR3 protein: ASSLGAGGGEETQY; J gene: TRBJ2-5; V gene: TRBV5-1
CDR3 protein: ASSWASGRVNEQF; J gene: TRBJ2-1; V gene: TRBV5-1
CDR3 protein: ASSDLRGLGEKLF; J gene: TRBJ1-4; V gene: TRBV6-1
CDR3 protein: ASSYRDRAYGYT; J gene: TRBJ1-2; V gene: TRBV6-5
CDR3 protein: ASSLRINSPLH; J gene: TRBJ1-6; V gene: TRBV7-8